The 5 T cell receptor beta chains given below trace back to one sample, sequenced in a study of human T cells and chemical hapten exposure. TCRdb called the RACE reads again in MiXCR, with one record for every CDR3 protein. The sample yields 370,000 or so distinct CDR3 sequences, 4.8% seen once. Sample time point: patch test 1, 2 weeks after DPC sensitization. Treatment given: therapeutic diphenylcyclopropenone sensitization with weekly scalp DPC. Sequenced here: whole blood, sampled in connection with sensitization to the hapten diphenylcyclopropenone (DPC). The receptors come from a woman aged 45-59 years with alopecia areata. Some clones in this sample may be carry-over from other donors' samples.

This clonotype has a count of ten or more. V is TRBV7-2 and J is TRBJ2-3, with D uncertain. Trimming pared 3 bases from V and 4 bases from J, leaving 5 bases between. The CDR3 loop spans 12 amino acids. The V gene's germline CDR1 is SGHTA and CDR2 FQGNSA. The CDR3 nucleotides read TGTGCCAGCAGCTTCCTGGCAGATACGCAGTATTTT. Translating gives CASSFLADTQYF. Looking up the rest from reference TRBV7-2 and TRBJ2-3 gives the full variable domain: GAGVSQSPSNKVTEKGKDVELRCDPISGHTALYWYRQSLGQGLEFLIYFQGNSAPDKSGLPSDRFSAERTGGSVSTLTIQRTQQEDSAVYLCASSFLADTQYFGPGTRLTVL.

This clonotype has a count of ten or more. CDR3 region: CASSSTRGDEQYF. The CDR3 DNA reads TGCGCCAGCAGCTCCACTAGAGGGGACGAGCAGTACTTC. The V gene is TRBV5-1, the J gene TRBJ2-7, with D perhaps given as TRBD1 or TRBD2 (5 bases each). Deletions cut 3 bases from V and 5 bases from J, with 12 bases between. The CDR3 has 13 residues. Germline V gene lookup returns CDR1 SGHRS and CDR2 YFSETQ.

This clonotype was picked up many times. This sequence joins TRBV7-6 and TRBJ2-7, with 7 bases identical to TRBD1. CDR3 length: 13 amino acids. V gave up 3 bases and J gave up 3 bases; unmatched junction bases: 2. The germline gives CDR1 SGHVS, CDR2 FNYEAQ. The CDR3 reads CASSFGTDYEQYF. CDR3 DNA: TGTGCCAGCAGCTTCGGGACAGACTACGAGCAGTACTTC.

This clonotype showed up just a few times. The CDR3 nucleotides are TGTGCCAGCAGCCGCACTGGACAGGGGGCGGGGGAGCAGTACTTC. This translates into CASSRTGQGAGEQYF. The rearrangement joins TRBV7-2 to TRBJ2-7, with 11 nucleotides matching TRBD1. The CDR3 runs to 15 residues. With 5 bases clipped from V and 7 bases from J, the junction kept 10 bases outside the gene matches. Germline V gene data show CDR1 as SGHTA and CDR2 as FQGNSA.

The chain couples TRBV6-4 to TRBJ1-5; D perhaps matches TRBD1 (5 bases). V lost 5 bases and J lost 1, with 12 bases in between. CDR3 length: 15 amino acids. The V gene's germline CDR1 is MRHNA and CDR2 SNTAGT. This chain's CDR3 is CASSLPGGSNQPQHF. The CDR3 nucleotides are TGTGCCAGCAGTCTACCGGGGGGAAGCAATCAGCCCCAGCATTTT.